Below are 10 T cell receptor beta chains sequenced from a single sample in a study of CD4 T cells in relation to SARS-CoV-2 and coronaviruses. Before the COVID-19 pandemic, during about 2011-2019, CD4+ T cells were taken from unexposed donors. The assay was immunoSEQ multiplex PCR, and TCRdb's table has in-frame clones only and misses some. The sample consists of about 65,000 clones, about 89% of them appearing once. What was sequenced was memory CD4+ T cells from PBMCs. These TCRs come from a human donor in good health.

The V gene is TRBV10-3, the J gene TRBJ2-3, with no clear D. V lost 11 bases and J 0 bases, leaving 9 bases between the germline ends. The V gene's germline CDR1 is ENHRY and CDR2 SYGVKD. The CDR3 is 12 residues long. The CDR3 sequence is CAVAPSTDTQYF. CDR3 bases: TGTGCCGTCGCCCCTAGCACAGATACGCAGTATTTT.

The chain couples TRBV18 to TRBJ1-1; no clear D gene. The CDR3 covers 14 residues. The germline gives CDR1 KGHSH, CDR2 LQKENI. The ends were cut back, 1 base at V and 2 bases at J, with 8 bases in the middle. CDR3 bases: TGTGCCAGCTCACCACGTCCAGACAACACTGAAGCTTTCTTT. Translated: CASSPRPDNTEAFF.

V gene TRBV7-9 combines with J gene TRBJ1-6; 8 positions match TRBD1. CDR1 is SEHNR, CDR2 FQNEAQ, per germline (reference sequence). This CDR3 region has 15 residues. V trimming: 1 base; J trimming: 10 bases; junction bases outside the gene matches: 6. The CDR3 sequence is CASSLVGQGVSPLHF. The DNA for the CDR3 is TGTGCCAGCAGCTTAGTCGGACAGGGAGTGTCACCCCTCCACTTT.

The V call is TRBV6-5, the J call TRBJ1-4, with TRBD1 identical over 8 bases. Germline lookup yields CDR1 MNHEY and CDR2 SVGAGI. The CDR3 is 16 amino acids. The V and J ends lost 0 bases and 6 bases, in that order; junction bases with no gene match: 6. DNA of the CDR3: TGTGCCAGCAGTTACTCGAGCCAGGGGGCGGATGAAAAACTGTTTTTT. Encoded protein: CASSYSSQGADEKLFF.

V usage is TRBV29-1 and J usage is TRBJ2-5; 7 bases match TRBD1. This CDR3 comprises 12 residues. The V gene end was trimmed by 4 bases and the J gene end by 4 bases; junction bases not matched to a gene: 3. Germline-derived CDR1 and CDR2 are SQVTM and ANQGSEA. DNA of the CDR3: TGCAGCGTTGGCTACAGGGGAGAGACCCAGTACTTC. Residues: CSVGYRGETQYF.

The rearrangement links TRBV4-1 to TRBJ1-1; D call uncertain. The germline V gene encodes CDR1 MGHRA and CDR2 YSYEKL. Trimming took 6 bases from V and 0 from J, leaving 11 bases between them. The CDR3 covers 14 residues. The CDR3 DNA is TGCGCCAGCAGGGGTCCTACAGTGAACACTGAAGCTTTCTTT. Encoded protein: CASRGPTVNTEAFF.

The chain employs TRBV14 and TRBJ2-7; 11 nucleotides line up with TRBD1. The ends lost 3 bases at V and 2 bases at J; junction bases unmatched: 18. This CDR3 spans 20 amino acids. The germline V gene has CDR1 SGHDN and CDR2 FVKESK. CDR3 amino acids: CASSQDRGLLFSLSPYEQYF. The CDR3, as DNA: TGTGCCAGCAGCCAGGACAGGGGGCTCCTTTTTTCCCTCTCGCCCTACGAGCAGTACTTC. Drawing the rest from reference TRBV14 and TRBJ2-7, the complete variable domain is EAGVTQFPSHSVIEKGQTVTLRCDPISGHDNLYWYRRVMGKEIKFLLHFVKESKQDESGMPNNRFLAERTGGTYSTLKVQPAELEDSGVYFCASSQDRGLLFSLSPYEQYFGPGTRLTVT.

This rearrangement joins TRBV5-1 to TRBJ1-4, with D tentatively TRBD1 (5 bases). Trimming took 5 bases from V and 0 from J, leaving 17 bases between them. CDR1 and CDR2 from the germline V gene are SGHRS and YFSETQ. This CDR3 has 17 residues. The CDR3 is CASSAGTPVATNEKLFF. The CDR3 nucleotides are TGCGCCAGCAGTGCCGGGACTCCAGTTGCAACTAATGAAAAACTGTTTTTT.

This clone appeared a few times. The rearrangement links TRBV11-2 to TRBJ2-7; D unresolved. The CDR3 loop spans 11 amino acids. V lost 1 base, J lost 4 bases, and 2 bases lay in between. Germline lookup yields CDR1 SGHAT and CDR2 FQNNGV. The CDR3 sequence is CASSLVYEQYF. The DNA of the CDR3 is TGTGCCAGCAGCTTAGTGTACGAGCAGTACTTC.

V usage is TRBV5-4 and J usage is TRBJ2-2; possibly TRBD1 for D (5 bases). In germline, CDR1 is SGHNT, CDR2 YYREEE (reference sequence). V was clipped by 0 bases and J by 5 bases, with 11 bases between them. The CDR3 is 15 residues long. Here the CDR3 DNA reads TGTGCCAGCAGCTTGGGGATGGACACAACCGGGGAGCTGTTTTTT. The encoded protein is CASSLGMDTTGELFF.